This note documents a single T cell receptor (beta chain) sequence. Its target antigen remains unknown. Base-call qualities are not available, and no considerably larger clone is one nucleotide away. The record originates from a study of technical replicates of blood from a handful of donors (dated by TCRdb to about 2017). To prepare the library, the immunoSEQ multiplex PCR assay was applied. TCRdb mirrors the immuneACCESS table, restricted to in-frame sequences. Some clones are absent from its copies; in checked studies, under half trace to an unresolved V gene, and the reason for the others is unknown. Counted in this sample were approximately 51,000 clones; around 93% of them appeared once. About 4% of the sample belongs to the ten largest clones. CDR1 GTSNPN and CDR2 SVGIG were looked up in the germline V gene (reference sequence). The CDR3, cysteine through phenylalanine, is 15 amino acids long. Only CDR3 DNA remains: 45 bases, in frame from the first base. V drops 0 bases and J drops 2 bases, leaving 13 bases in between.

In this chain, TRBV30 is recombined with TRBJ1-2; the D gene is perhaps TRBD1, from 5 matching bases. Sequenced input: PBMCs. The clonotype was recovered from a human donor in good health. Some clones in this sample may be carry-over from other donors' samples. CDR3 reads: CAWSVQPGLNYGYTF. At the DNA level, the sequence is TGTGCCTGGAGTGTACAACCGGGACTCAACTATGGCTACACCTTC.